These T cell receptor beta chains were read from a single sample in a study of vaccination effects on CD4 cells after COVID-19. For these TCRs, the target antigens are not known. Some clones are missing from TCRdb's copy, which holds only in-frame ones; the method was immunoSEQ multiplex PCR. The table lists about 14,000 clones, around 70% of them singletons. The sequences come from CD4+ T cells from PBMCs cultured with SARS-CoV-2 spike peptides, collected after COVID-19 vaccination. These receptors came from a human donor who received a COVID-19 vaccine. Both conserved end residues are part of each CDR3. The D gene is left open where the match is weak. Size is omitted from some rows. Given values are once, few, many or a class for expanded clones.

D	size	V	J	length	DNA	CDR3
.	.	TRBV12-3/TRBV12-4	TRBJ1-1	11	TGTGCCAGCAGTGCATATAATGAAGCTTTCTTT	CASSAYNEAFF
.	.	TRBV18	TRBJ2-5	14	TGTGCCAGCTCACGTCGCGAAGGAGAGGAGACCCAGTACTTC	CASSRREGEETQYF
.	.	TRBV28	TRBJ1-3	12	TGTGCCAGCAGTTTAACTGGAAACACCATATATTTT	CASSLTGNTIYF
.	few	TRBV18	TRBJ2-7	18	TGTGCCAGCTCACCACCGGCTTGGGGCGGGGACCGCTCCTACGAGCAGTACTTC	CASSPPAWGGDRSYEQYF
.	.	TRBV6-5	TRBJ2-3	14	TGTGCCAGCAGTTACTCGTGGCGGGCAGATACGCAGTATTTT	CASSYSWRADTQYF
.	.	TRBV9	TRBJ1-1	11	TGTGCCAGCAGCCCCGACGGTGAAGCTTTCTTT	CASSPDGEAFF
.	.	TRBV3-1/TRBV3-2	TRBJ2-4	16	TGTGCCAGCAGCCCCGCCGGTATTAGTGCCAAAAACATTCAGTACTTC	CASSPAGISAKNIQYF
TRBD1	.	TRBV5-1	TRBJ1-3	19	TGCGCCAGCAGCTTAGGGACAGGGGGCTCCATGAGCTCTGGAAACACCATATATTTT	CASSLGTGGSMSSGNTIYF
.	.	TRBV7-9	TRBJ1-4	16	TGTGCCAGCAGCCTCTTCGTCGGGGCAGGCAATGAAAAACTGTTTTTT	CASSLFVGAGNEKLFF
.	.	TRBV11-2	TRBJ1-1	14	TGTGCCAGCAGCTTACGGGGGGGTGGTACTGAAGCTTTCTTT	CASSLRGGGTEAFF
.	large	TRBV18	TRBJ1-5	13	TGTGCCAGCTCACCAATTAGGGAACAGCCCCAGCATTTT	CASSPIREQPQHF
TRBD1	.	TRBV19	TRBJ2-1	15	TGTGCCAGTAGTGGACCGGGACAGGGTTCCGATGAGCAGTTCTTC	CASSGPGQGSDEQFF
.	.	TRBV3-1/TRBV3-2	TRBJ2-5	14	TGTGCCAGCAGCCTTACAGGGCTTGAAGAGACCCAGTACTTC	CASSLTGLEETQYF
.	.	TRBV13	TRBJ2-3	13	TGTGCCAGCAGCTTAGGGGTCACAGATACGCAGTATTTT	CASSLGVTDTQYF
.	.	TRBV3-1/TRBV3-2	TRBJ2-2	16	TGTGCCAGCAGCAAGACCAGGGAGCGAGGCACCGGGGAGCTGTTTTTT	CASSKTRERGTGELFF
TRBD1	.	TRBV7-6	TRBJ1-2	15	TGTGCCAGCAGACTCCGGGACAGGGATTACTATGGCTACACCTTC	CASRLRDRDYYGYTF
.	.	TRBV28	TRBJ1-2	15	TGTGCCAGCAGTTTATCGAGGCCAACTCTCTATGGCTACACCTTC	CASSLSRPTLYGYTF
.	.	TRBV30	TRBJ2-3	13	TGTGCCTGGAGTGTACTGGCCCCCTCGAAAATCTATTTT	CAWSVLAPSKIYF
TRBD1	.	TRBV12-3/TRBV12-4	TRBJ1-1	13	TGTGCCAGCAGCCCCAGGGGGGGCACTGAAGCTTTCTTT	CASSPRGGTEAFF
TRBD2	.	TRBV6-2/TRBV6-3	TRBJ2-1	15	TGTGCCAGCAGTTTGTCCGGGACTAGGGACAATGAGCAGTTCTTC	CASSLSGTRDNEQFF
.	few	TRBV6-5	TRBJ1-1	13	TGTGCCAGCAGTTGGGGCCAGAACACTGAAGCTTTCTTT	CASSWGQNTEAFF
.	once	TRBV6-2/TRBV6-3	TRBJ1-1	12	TGTGCCAGCAGCACAGGACCCCATGAAGCTTTCTTT	CASSTGPHEAFF
TRBD1	.	TRBV28	TRBJ1-2	13	TGTGCCAGCAGTCCTAGGACAGGGAATGGCTACACCTTC	CASSPRTGNGYTF
TRBD2	.	TRBV30	TRBJ2-7	17	TGTGCCTGGAGGGATCCCCTCCGCGGGGGGCCCTCCTACGAGCAGTACTTC	CAWRDPLRGGPSYEQYF